This TCR beta chain was captured in a study of immune heterogeneity within non-small cell lung tumors. This CDR3 comprises 15 residues. Germline trimming cut 2 bases from V and 3 bases from J; bases unmatched to any gene: 5. The germline gives CDR1 LGHDT, CDR2 YNNKEL (reference sequence). Multiplex PCR amplified TCR beta CDR3 with 32 V and 13 J primers. TCRdb re-called the multiplex PCR reads with MiXCR, one entry per CDR3 protein. The sample has around 9,600 distinct CDR3 sequences, 31% seen once; the top ten hold about 10%. Whole-study findings and limits: For the most part, the T-cell receptor beta clonotypes present at high frequency were distinct from one individual patient to the next. High-frequency clones unique to single sites coexisted with identical dominant CDR3 beta clonotypes that recurred across tumor sites within a patient.

TCRs were amplified from about 560 ng gDNA of bulk tumor per sample. From each primary tumor, several far-apart biopsies were obtained during surgery. Those enrolled were patients newly diagnosed with untreated non-small cell lung cancer and undergoing curative surgery. Everyone who gave samples had just been diagnosed with non-small cell lung cancer and was having surgery with curative intent. This clonotype came up many times. Its antigen is currently unknown. This receptor was identified in a man aged 60 to 75 with non-small cell lung cancer. The chain recombines TRBV3-1 with TRBJ2-3; TRBD2 aligns across 7 bases. The material sequenced was lung tumor tissue. This chain's CDR3 is CASSQTGLVTDTQYF. The CDR3, as DNA: TGTGCCAGCAGCCAAACAGGACTAGTGACAGATACGCAGTATTTT.